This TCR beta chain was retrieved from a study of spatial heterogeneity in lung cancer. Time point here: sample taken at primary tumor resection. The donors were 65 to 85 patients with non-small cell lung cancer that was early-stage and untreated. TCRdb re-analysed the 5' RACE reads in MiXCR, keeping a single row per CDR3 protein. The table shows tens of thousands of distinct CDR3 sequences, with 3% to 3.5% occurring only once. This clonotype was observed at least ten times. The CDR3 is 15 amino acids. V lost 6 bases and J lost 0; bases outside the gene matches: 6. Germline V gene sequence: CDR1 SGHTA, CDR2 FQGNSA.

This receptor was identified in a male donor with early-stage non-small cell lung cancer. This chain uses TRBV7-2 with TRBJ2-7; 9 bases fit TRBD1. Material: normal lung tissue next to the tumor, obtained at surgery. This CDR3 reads CASSLNRGPSYEQYF. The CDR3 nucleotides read TGTGCCAGCAGTCTTAACAGGGGGCCCTCCTACGAGCAGTACTTC.